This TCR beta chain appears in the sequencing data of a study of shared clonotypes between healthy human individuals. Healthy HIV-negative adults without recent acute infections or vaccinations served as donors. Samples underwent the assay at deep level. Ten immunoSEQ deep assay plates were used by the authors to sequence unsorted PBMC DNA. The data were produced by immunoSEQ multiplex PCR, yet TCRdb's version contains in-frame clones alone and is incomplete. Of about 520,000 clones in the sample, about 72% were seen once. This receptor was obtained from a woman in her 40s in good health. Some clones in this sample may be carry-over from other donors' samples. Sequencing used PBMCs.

CDR3 protein: CASSPPQGPEAFF. The CDR3 nucleotides are TGTGCCAGCTCACCACCCCAGGGGCCTGAAGCTTTCTTT. The chain couples TRBV18 to TRBJ1-1, with a tentative D call TRBD1 (6 bases). CDR1 and CDR2 from the germline V gene are KGHSH and LQKENI. With 0 bases removed from V and 6 bases from J, the gap between germline ends came to 8 bases. CDR3 length: 13 residues.